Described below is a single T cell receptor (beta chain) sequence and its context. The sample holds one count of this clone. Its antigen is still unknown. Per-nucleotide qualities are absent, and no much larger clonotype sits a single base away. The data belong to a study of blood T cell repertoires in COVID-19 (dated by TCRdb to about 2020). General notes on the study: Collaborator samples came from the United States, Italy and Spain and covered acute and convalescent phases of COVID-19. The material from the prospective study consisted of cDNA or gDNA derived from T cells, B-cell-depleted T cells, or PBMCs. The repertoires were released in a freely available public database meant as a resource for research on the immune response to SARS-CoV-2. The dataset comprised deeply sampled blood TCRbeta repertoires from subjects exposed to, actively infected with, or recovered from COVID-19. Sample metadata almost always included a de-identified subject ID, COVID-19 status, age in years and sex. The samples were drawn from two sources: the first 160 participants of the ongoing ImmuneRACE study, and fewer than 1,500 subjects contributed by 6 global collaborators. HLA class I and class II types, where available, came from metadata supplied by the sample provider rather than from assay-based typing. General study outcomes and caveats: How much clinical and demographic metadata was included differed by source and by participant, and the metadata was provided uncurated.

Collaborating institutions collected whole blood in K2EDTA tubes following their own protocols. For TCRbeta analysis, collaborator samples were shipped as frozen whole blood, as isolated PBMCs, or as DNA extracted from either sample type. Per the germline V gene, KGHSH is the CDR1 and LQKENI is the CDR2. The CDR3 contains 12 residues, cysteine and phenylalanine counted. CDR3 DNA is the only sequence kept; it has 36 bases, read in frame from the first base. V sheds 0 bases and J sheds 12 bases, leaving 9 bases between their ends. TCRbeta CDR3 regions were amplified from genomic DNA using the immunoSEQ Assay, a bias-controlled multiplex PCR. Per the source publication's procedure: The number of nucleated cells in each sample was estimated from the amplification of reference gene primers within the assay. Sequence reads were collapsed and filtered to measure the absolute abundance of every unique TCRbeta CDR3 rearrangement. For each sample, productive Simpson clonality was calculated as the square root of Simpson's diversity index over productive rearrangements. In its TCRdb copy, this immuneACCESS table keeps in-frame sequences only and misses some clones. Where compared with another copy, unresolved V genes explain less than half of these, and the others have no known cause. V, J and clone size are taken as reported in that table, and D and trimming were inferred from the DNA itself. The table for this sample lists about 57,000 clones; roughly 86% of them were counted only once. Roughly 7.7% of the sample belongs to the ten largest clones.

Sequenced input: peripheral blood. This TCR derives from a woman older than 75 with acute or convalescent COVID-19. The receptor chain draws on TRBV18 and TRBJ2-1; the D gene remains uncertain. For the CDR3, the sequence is CASSPPIIGQFF. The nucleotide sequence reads TGTGCCAGCTCACCACCGATCATCGGGCAGTTCTTC.